The 28 T cell receptor beta chains below were found in one sample sequenced in a study of T-cell reconstitution after alpha-beta-depleted transplantation in children. Library preparation (for TCRbeta) was performed with unique molecular identifiers. TCRdb reprocessed the PCR reads with MiXCR, giving one entry per CDR3 protein. The data hold about 640,000 distinct CDR3 sequences, with roughly 15% observed a single time. The sequencing here drew on PBMCs from the stem cell graft donor, taken from the stem cell graft. The receptor source for this set is a human donor who donated a stem cell graft to a child with acute myeloid leukemia.

The chain combines TRBV20-1 with TRBJ2-2, with 9 bases aligning to TRBD1. V shed 5 bases and J 3 bases; nucleotides not matched to a gene: 4. In germline, CDR1 is DFQATT, CDR2 SNEGSKA (reference sequence). The CDR3 runs 14 residues. The CDR3 DNA sequence: TGCAGTGCTGGGACAGGGATGTACACCGGGGAGCTGTTTTTT. The encoded protein is CSAGTGMYTGELFF.

To note about this clonotype: Compared with germline, one end of the junction differs, possibly owing to a read error. The CDR3 DNA reads TGCAGTGCCTGGGGAAACCAAGAGACCCAGAACTTC. It translates to CSAWGNQETQNF. This chain links TRBV20-1 with TRBJ2-5, with unresolved D. The germline CDR1 and CDR2 sequences are DFQATT and SNEGSKA (reference sequence). CDR3 size: 12 residues.

At least ten counts were recorded for this clonotype. This chain links TRBV29-1 with TRBJ1-1; TRBD1 is a possible D gene (6 bases). This CDR3 comprises 14 residues. Germline CDR1 SQVTM, CDR2 ANQGSEA. The V end was cut by 5 bases, the J end by 1 base, with 14 bases between. The CDR3 loop is CSVLLGTKNTEAFF. The CDR3 nucleotides read TGCAGCGTTCTTTTGGGGACAAAGAACACTGAAGCTTTCTTT.

Worth noting for this clonotype: Just one base apart from a much larger clone, this may be a read error. This sequence joins TRBV15 and TRBJ1-1, with 7 positions matching TRBD1. Losses at the gene ends were 5 bases for V and 3 bases for J; bases not matched to a gene: 9. The CDR3 extends over 15 amino acids. CDR1 LNHNV and CDR2 YYDKDF come from the germline V gene (reference sequence). CDR3 DNA sequence: TGTGCCACCAGCGGAAGAGACAGGGAAGACACTGAAGCTTTCTTT. It encodes CATSGRDREDTEAFF.

This clonotype has a count of ten or more. The chain combines TRBV19 with TRBJ2-5; tentatively, D is TRBD2 (6 bases). V was pared by 1 base and J by 0 bases, with 9 bases between. The CDR3 totals 15 residues. The germline V gene has CDR1 LNHDA and CDR2 SQIVND (reference sequence). CDR3 sequence reads: CASSIAAGNQETQYF. The DNA for the CDR3 is TGTGCCAGTAGTATAGCGGCGGGGAACCAAGAGACCCAGTACTTC. Variable domain in full (rest from reference TRBV19 and TRBJ2-5): DGGITQSPKYLFRKEGQNVTLSCEQNLNHDAMYWYRQDPGQGLRLIYYSQIVNDFQKGDIAEGYSVSREKKESFPLTVTSAQKNPTAFYLCASSIAAGNQETQYFGPGTRLLVL.

This clonotype was counted a few times. The chain recombines TRBV6-5 with TRBJ1-2; no firm D call. Germline V CDR1 and CDR2: MNHEY, SVGAGI. This CDR3 region has 13 residues. V dropped 4 bases and J dropped 7 bases, with 13 bases sitting between them. CDR3 in amino acids: CASSSARLGGYTF. The DNA of the CDR3 is TGTGCCAGCAGTTCGGCGCGCCTCGGTGGCTACACCTTC.

The chain links TRBV20-1 to TRBJ2-3, with no clear D. This CDR3 contains 18 residues. V was pared by 0 bases and J by 0 bases, with 19 bases between. Germline V gene lookup returns CDR1 DFQATT and CDR2 SNEGSKA (reference sequence). This chain's CDR3 is CSARDSATVPLSTDTQYF. In DNA form, the CDR3 reads TGCAGTGCTAGAGATTCAGCCACCGTTCCCCTTAGCACAGATACGCAGTATTTT.

The table lists this clonotype with many counts. The chain couples TRBV12-3 or TRBV12-4 to TRBJ1-2; no clear D gene. CDR3 size: 13 residues. Trimming removed 11 bases from V and 2 bases from J, with 15 bases in between. The CDR3 sequence: CAGSTGYNYGYTF. The CDR3 DNA is TGTGCCGGGAGCACGGGCTACAACTATGGCTACACCTTC.

This clonotype showed up many times. The CDR3 region is CASSLSTQNSGANVLTF. For the CDR3, the DNA is TGTGCCAGCAGCTTATCGACCCAAAACTCTGGGGCCAACGTCCTGACTTTC. This chain uses TRBV7-2 with TRBJ2-6; no reliable D call. CDR3 size: 17 residues. Trimming shortened V by 2 bases and J by 0 bases, and 11 bases separated the two germline ends. Germline values: CDR1 SGHTA, CDR2 FQGNSA.

This clonotype was observed at least ten times. The V and J genes are TRBV6-5 and TRBJ1-1; D ambiguous. This CDR3 spans 14 amino acids. Germline V lookup: CDR1 MNHEY, CDR2 SVGAGI. V dropped 2 bases and J dropped 4 bases, with 11 bases sitting between them. The CDR3 region is CASSYRTGGTEAFF. In nucleotides, the CDR3 is TGTGCCAGCAGTTACCGGACGGGAGGCACTGAAGCTTTCTTT.

This clonotype was found many times. V is TRBV29-1 and J is TRBJ2-1; D may correspond to TRBD1 or TRBD2 (6 bases each). Trimming took off 4 bases at V and 4 bases at J, with 14 bases between the two ends. This CDR3 has 14 residues. Germline V gene lookup returns CDR1 SQVTM and CDR2 ANQGSEA. The CDR3 bases are TGCAGCGTTGTATTGGGGGGCGCATACAATGAGCAGTTCTTC. As protein: CSVVLGGAYNEQFF.

This chain joins TRBV24-1 and TRBJ2-1; D uncertain. The length of the CDR3 is 16 residues. With 1 base removed from V and 2 bases from J, the gap between germline ends came to 11 bases. Looked up from germline, CDR1 is KGHDR and CDR2 is SFDVKD. DNA for the CDR3: TGTGCCACCAGTGATTTTAACGACACCCCCTACAATGAGCAGTTCTTC. Translated, it gives CATSDFNDTPYNEQFF.

This clonotype was found a few times. This chain links TRBV7-7 with TRBJ2-1; 14 bases fit TRBD2. CDR1 SSHAT and CDR2 FNYEAQ come from the germline V gene (reference sequence). There are 13 residues in the CDR3. Trimming cost V 8 bases and J 9 bases; bases outside gene matches: 3. CDR3 sequence (DNA): TGTGCCAGCGGACTAGCGGGGGGTATTGAGCAGTTCTTC. Protein product: CASGLAGGIEQFF. The entire variable domain, with the rest obtained from reference TRBV7-7 and TRBJ2-1, is as follows: GAGVSQSPRYKVTKRGQDVTLRCDPISSHATLYWYQQALGQGPEFLTYFNYEAQPDKSGLPSDRFSAERPEGSISTLTIQRTEQRDSAMYRCASGLAGGIEQFFGPGTRLTVL.

This clonotype has more than one count but fewer than ten. The rearrangement links TRBV20-1 to TRBJ2-3; D is possibly TRBD2 (7 bases). The V gene's germline CDR1 is DFQATT and CDR2 SNEGSKA (reference sequence). The CDR3 has 14 residues. Trimming cost V 3 bases and J 4 bases, with 14 bases left between them. The CDR3 reads CSARGGGAADTQYF. CDR3 DNA: TGCAGTGCTAGGGGAGGGGGGGCTGCAGATACGCAGTATTTT.

The chain links TRBV27 to TRBJ1-1; TRBD1 matches 11 bases. This CDR3 contains 13 residues. Looked up from germline, CDR1 is MNHEY and CDR2 is SMNVEV (reference sequence). The V segment lost 5 bases and the J segment 7 bases; nucleotides outside the gene matches: 3. The CDR3 loop is CASSGQGANEAFF. The CDR3 DNA reads as TGTGCCAGCAGTGGACAGGGGGCGAATGAAGCTTTCTTT.

This chain joins TRBV12-3 or TRBV12-4 and TRBJ1-1; D remains ambiguous. V was clipped by 6 bases and J by 4 bases, with 12 bases between them. CDR3 length: 13 amino acids. The CDR3: CASSHMASTEAFF. In nucleotides, the CDR3 is TGTGCCAGCAGCCACATGGCTAGCACTGAAGCTTTCTTT.

This chain links TRBV20-1 with TRBJ1-4; D unclear. The V gene's germline CDR1 is DFQATT and CDR2 SNEGSKA (reference sequence). This CDR3 spans 12 amino acids. V lost 3 bases to trimming and J lost 7 bases, with 9 bases between them. CDR3 residues: CSASPAGEKLFF. The CDR3 nucleotides read TGCAGTGCTAGCCCAGCCGGTGAAAAACTGTTTTTT.

This clonotype was seen at least ten times. The chain recombines TRBV7-2 with TRBJ2-5; D unclear. Germline V gene lookup returns CDR1 SGHTA and CDR2 FQGNSA. V dropped 5 bases and J dropped 1 base, with 5 bases sitting between them. The CDR3 covers 12 residues. CDR3 protein: CASSAAQETQYF. CDR3 nucleotides: TGTGCCAGCAGCGCAGCCCAAGAGACCCAGTACTTC.

This clonotype was seen more than once but under ten times. A read error may be the cause here, since a much bigger clone is one base away. This rearrangement joins TRBV29-1 to TRBJ2-7; TRBD1 matches 7 bases. Germline CDR1 reads SQVTM; CDR2 reads ANQGSEA. V lost 2 bases and J lost 3; bases outside the gene matches: 4. The length of the CDR3 is 13 residues. The CDR3 loop reads CSVETGVNYEQYF. CDR3 DNA sequence: TGCAGCGTTGAAACAGGGGTGAACTACGAGCAGTACTTC.

This clonotype was picked up many times. V is TRBV6-5 and J is TRBJ2-7, with TRBD1 matching 8 bases. V shed 6 bases, J shed 1 base, and the junction held 8 bases outside the gene matches. Germline values: CDR1 MNHEY, CDR2 SVGAGI. This CDR3 is 15 amino acids long. The CDR3 region has the DNA TGTGCCAGCAGGGCCGGGACAGGAGGGTCCTACGAGCAGTACGTC. As protein: CASRAGTGGSYEQYV.

This rearrangement joins TRBV10-2 to TRBJ1-2, with D uncertain. The CDR3 runs to 11 residues. Germline values: CDR1 WSHSY, CDR2 SAAADI. V was cut by 0 bases and J by 7 bases, with 3 bases left in between. The CDR3 loop reads CASSESAGYTF. CDR3 nucleotide sequence: TGCGCCAGCAGTGAGTCTGCTGGCTACACCTTC.

In DNA form, the CDR3 reads TGCGCCAGCAGCCCCAATGGTGGAGGGGCCATTGAAGCTTTCTTT. Translating gives CASSPNGGGAIEAFF. The chain links TRBV5-1 to TRBJ1-1, with a possible D match to TRBD1 (5 bases). Trimming shortened V by 4 bases and J by 7 bases, and 20 bases separated the two germline ends. The germline gives CDR1 SGHRS, CDR2 YFSETQ. CDR3 size: 15 residues.

This clonotype was picked up many times. This chain joins TRBV12-3 or TRBV12-4 and TRBJ1-4; 8 bases map to TRBD1. V lost 3 bases, J lost 7 bases, and 7 bases stayed unmatched. CDR3 length: 15 residues. CDR3 protein: CASSLAGGVGEKLFF. CDR3 nucleotide sequence: TGTGCCAGCAGTTTGGCAGGGGGCGTTGGTGAAAAACTGTTTTTT.

The chain links TRBV18 to TRBJ2-5, with D uncertain. The germline V and J ends were trimmed by 6 bases and 4 bases, with 9 bases remaining between them. The CDR3 has 12 amino acids. Germline V lookup: CDR1 KGHSH, CDR2 LQKENI. The CDR3 loop is CASSPAPETQYF. Here the CDR3 DNA reads TGTGCCAGCTCCCCCGCTCCAGAGACCCAGTACTTC.

This clonotype has a handful of counts. This chain connects TRBV12-3 or TRBV12-4 to TRBJ1-1; 7 bases fit TRBD1. There are 16 residues in the CDR3. J was trimmed by 4 bases and V by 6 bases; bases with no gene match: 14. The CDR3 DNA is TGTGCCAGCAGCTTACGGACAGGCGCTGGGGTCACTGAAGCTTTCTTT. It is translated as CASSLRTGAGVTEAFF.

This clonotype was counted only a few times. This chain uses TRBV7-7 with TRBJ2-5, with D tentatively TRBD1 (5 bases). Trimming took off 1 base at V and 1 base at J, with 7 bases between the two ends. The CDR3 sequence is 14 residues long. Per germline, CDR1 SSHAT and CDR2 FNYEAQ (reference sequence). CDR3 bases: TGTGCCAGCAGCTTAGAAAGGGGCCAAGAGACCCAGTACTTC. Translated, it gives CASSLERGQETQYF.

The V call is TRBV7-8, the J call TRBJ2-7; D unclear. This CDR3 has 14 residues. The ends were cut back, 1 base at V and 0 bases at J, with 7 bases in the middle. Germline V CDR1 and CDR2: SGHVS, FQNEAQ. The CDR3 bases are TGTGCCAGCAGCTTAGGGATTAGCTCCTACGAGCAGTACGTC. As protein: CASSLGISSYEQYV.

This clonotype has at least ten counts. The rearrangement links TRBV20-1 to TRBJ1-2; 8 bases are a match to TRBD1. Per the germline V gene, CDR1 is DFQATT and CDR2 is SNEGSKA (reference sequence). Trimming removed 0 bases from V and 9 bases from J; junction bases left unmatched: 12. The CDR3 length is 15 residues. The CDR3 region is CSARDGRRQGHSYTF. Here the CDR3 DNA reads TGCAGTGCTAGAGATGGGCGGCGACAGGGGCATAGCTACACCTTC.